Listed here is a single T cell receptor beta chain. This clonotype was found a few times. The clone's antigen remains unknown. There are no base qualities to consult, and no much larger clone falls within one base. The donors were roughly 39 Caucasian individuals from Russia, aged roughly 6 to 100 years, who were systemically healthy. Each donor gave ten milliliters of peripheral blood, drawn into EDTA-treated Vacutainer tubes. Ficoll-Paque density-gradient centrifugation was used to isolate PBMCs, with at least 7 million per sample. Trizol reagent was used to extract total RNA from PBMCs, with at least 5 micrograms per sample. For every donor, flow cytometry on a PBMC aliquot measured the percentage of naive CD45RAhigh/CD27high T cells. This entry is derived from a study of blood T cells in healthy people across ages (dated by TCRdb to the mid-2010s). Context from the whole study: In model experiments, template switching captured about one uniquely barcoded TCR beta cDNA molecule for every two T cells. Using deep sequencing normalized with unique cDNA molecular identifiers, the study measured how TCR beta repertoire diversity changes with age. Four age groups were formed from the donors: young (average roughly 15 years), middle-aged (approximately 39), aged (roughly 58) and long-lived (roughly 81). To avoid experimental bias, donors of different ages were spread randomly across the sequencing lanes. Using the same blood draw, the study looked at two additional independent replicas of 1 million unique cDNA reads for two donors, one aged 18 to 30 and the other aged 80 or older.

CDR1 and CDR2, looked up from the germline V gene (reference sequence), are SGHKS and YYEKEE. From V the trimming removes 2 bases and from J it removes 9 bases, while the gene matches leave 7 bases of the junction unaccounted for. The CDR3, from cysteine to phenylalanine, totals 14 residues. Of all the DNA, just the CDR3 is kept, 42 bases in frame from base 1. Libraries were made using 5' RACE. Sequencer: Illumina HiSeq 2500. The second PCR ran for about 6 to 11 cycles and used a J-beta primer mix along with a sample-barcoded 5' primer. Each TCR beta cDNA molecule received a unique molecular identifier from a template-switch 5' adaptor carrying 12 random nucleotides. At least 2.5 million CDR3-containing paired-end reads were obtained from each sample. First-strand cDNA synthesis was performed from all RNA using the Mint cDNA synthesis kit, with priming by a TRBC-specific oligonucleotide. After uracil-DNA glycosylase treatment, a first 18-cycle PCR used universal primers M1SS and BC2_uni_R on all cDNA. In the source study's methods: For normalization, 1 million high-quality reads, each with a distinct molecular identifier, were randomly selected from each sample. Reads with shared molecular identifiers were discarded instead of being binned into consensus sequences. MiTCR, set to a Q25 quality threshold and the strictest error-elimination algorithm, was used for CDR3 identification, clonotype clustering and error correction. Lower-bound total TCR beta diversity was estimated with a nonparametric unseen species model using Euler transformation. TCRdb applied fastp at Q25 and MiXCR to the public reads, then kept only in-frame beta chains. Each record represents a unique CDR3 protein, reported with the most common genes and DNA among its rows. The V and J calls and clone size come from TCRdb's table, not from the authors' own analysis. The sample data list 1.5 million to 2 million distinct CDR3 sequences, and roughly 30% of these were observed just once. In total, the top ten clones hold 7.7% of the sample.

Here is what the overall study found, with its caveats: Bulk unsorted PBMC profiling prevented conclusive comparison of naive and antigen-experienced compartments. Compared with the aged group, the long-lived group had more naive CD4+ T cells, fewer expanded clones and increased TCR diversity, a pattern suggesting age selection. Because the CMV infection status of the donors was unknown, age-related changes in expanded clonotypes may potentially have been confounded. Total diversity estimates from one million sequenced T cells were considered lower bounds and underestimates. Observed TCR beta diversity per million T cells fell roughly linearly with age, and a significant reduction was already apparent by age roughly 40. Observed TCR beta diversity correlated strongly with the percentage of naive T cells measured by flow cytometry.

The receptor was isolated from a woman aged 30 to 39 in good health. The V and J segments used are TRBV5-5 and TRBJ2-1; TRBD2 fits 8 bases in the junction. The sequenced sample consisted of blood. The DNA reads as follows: TGTGCCAGCAGCTTCGGACTAGCAGTCGTTGAGCAGTTCTTC. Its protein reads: CASSFGLAVVEQFF.